A single TCR beta chain is shown here with its context. Its antigen is not known. The sample comes from a study of T cell responses to AZD1222 COVID-19 vaccine. Findings and limits, study-wide: Mostly white British, mostly female donors; authors suggested clonal diversity may be underestimated.

Data came from immunoSEQ multiplex PCR; TCRdb stores just in-frame clones and leaves some out. The table has about 140,000 clones, 91% seen once; the top ten hold 7% to 9%. Looked up from germline, CDR1 is MNHEY and CDR2 is SVGEGT. CDR3 length: 13 residues. V was shortened by 6 bases and J by 2 bases, with 8 bases between the two germline ends. The TCR was taken from an adult who received the MenACWY meningococcal vaccine as a control. The chain couples TRBV6-2 or TRBV6-3 to TRBJ2-1; TRBD1 is a possible D gene (6 bases). Sample: peripheral blood, taken 28 days after the second dose of the MenACWY control vaccine. The CDR3: CASSRQAYNEQFF. CDR3 DNA sequence: TGTGCCAGCAGCCGACAGGCCTACAATGAGCAGTTCTTC.